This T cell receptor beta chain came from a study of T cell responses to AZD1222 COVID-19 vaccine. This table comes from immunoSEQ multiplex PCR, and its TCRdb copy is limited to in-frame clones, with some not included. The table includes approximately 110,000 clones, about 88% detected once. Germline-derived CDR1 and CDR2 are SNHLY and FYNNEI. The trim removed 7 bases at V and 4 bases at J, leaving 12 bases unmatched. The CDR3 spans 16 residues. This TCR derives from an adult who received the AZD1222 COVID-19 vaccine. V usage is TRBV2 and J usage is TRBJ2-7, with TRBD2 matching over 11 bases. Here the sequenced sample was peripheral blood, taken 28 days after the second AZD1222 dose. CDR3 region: CASMGLAGGTRYEQYF. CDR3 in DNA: TGTGCCAGCATGGGGCTAGCGGGAGGTACCCGGTACGAGCAGTACTTC.